This T cell receptor beta chain was obtained from a study of CD8 T cells in Susac syndrome. Germline CDR1 and CDR2: SGDLS and YYNGEE. Trimming cost V 0 bases and J 3 bases, with 14 bases left between them. This CDR3 is 16 amino acids long. The RNA, roughly 0.45 to 1 ug, was put through reverse transcription using random hexamers. It was immunoSEQ multiplex PCR that amplified TCR beta CDR3 across 54 Vbeta and 13 Jbeta. TCRdb called the immunoSEQ multiplex PCR reads again in MiXCR, with one record for every CDR3 protein. The sample contains about 250,000 distinct CDR3 sequences, about 94% of which appear only once. CD8+ and CD4+ T cells circulating in blood were sequenced for TCR beta. Both CD4+ and CD8+ T cells were negatively isolated, and TEMRA cells underwent FACS enrichment.

Sample: CD4+ T cells from PBMCs. The genes are TRBV9 and TRBJ2-3; D possibly corresponds to TRBD2 (5 bases). The receptor was derived from a human donor with multiple sclerosis. CDR3 nucleotides: TGTGCCAGCAGCGTAGACCCTAGCTGGGGAACAGATACGCAGTATTTT. Its protein is CASSVDPSWGTDTQYF.